The 14 T cell receptor beta chains given below trace back to one sample, sequenced in a study of T cell repertoires in cytomegalovirus infection. TCRdb re-called the reads with MiXCR, one entry per CDR3 protein. The data hold hundreds of thousands of distinct CDR3 sequences, with roughly 9.3% observed a single time. The sequencing sample was made of PBMCs. The receptor set was obtained from a human donor in good health (CMV status not recorded). Some clones in this sample may be carry-over from other donors' samples.

This clonotype was recorded many times. V usage is TRBV20-1 and J usage is TRBJ1-2; D not certain. CDR1 DFQATT and CDR2 SNEGSKA come from the germline V gene (reference sequence). V lost 3 bases, J lost 5 bases, and 10 bases lay in between. This CDR3 is 12 amino acids long. The CDR3 loop is CSARPQIYGYTF. As DNA, the CDR3 is TGCAGTGCTAGGCCACAGATTTATGGCTACACCTTC.

This clonotype was found many times. The gene calls are TRBV6-5 and TRBJ2-1; 9 bases match TRBD2. V shed 2 bases, J shed 10 bases, and the junction held 12 bases outside the gene matches. The CDR3 length is 16 residues. Germline CDR1 is MNHEY and CDR2 is SVGAGI. CDR3 in amino acids: CASSYTPGGGGEEQFF. CDR3 bases: TGTGCCAGCAGTTACACCCCTGGCGGGGGGGGTGAGGAGCAGTTCTTC.

This clonotype was observed many times. The V call is TRBV6-1, the J call TRBJ1-2; D is ambiguous. Per the germline V gene, CDR1 is MNHNS and CDR2 is SASEGT. This CDR3 is 13 amino acids long. V was clipped by 7 bases and J by 0 bases, with 9 bases between them. CDR3 in amino acids: CASTNPANYGYTF. DNA for the CDR3: TGTGCCAGCACTAACCCAGCTAACTATGGCTACACCTTC.

This clonotype was recorded at least ten times. V gene TRBV28 combines with J gene TRBJ1-1; D is perhaps TRBD1 (6 bases). The length of the CDR3 is 13 residues. Looked up from germline, CDR1 is MDHEN and CDR2 is SYDVKM. Trimming removed 2 bases from V and 13 bases from J, with 17 bases in between. CDR3 region: CASSLMGQGIGFF. As DNA, the CDR3 is TGTGCCAGCAGTTTAATGGGACAAGGGATAGGTTTCTTT.

This clonotype was seen at least ten times. The genes are TRBV20-1 and TRBJ1-1; possible D gene TRBD1, 6 bases. Germline assignment: CDR1 DFQATT and CDR2 SNEGSKA (reference sequence). The CDR3 is 14 amino acids. The V end was cut by 7 bases, the J end by 0 bases, with 15 bases between. CDR3 region: CSETRGRMNTEAFF. The CDR3, as DNA: TGCAGTGAAACCCGGGGGCGCATGAACACTGAAGCTTTCTTT.

In its sample, this clonotype was seen many times. The rearrangement uses TRBV7-2 and TRBJ2-3; D unclear. Trimming took 4 bases from V and 2 from J, leaving 7 bases between them. This CDR3 is built from 13 residues. Germline V gene lookup returns CDR1 SGHTA and CDR2 FQGNSA. CDR3: CASSSDDTDTQYF. In nucleotides, the CDR3 is TGTGCCAGCAGCTCGGACGACACAGATACGCAGTATTTT.

At least ten counts were recorded for this clonotype. This chain joins TRBV7-9 and TRBJ2-1, with D perhaps being TRBD1 or TRBD2 (5 bases each). Trimming left V 5 bases short and J 3 bases short, with 14 bases between. Germline CDR1 is SEHNR and CDR2 is FQNEAQ (reference sequence). The CDR3 consists of 15 residues. The CDR3 region is CASSPFSGGYNEQFF. Written as DNA, the CDR3 is TGTGCCAGCAGCCCCTTTTCTGGGGGCTACAATGAGCAGTTCTTC.

This clonotype occurred a few times. V usage is TRBV5-1 and J usage is TRBJ2-6; TRBD2 agrees at 7 bases. Losses at the gene ends were 1 base for V and 2 bases for J; bases not matched to a gene: 6. Germline lookup yields CDR1 SGHRS and CDR2 YFSETQ. The CDR3 totals 17 residues. The CDR3, as DNA: TGCGCCAGCAGCTTGAATCTCGCGGGGGCTGGGGCCAACGTCCTGACTTTC. This codes for CASSLNLAGAGANVLTF. Filled out from reference TRBV5-1 and TRBJ2-6, the complete variable domain reads KAGVTQTPRYLIKTRGQQVTLSCSPISGHRSVSWYQQTPGQGLQFLFEYFSETQRNKGNFPGRFSGRQFSNSRSEMNVSTLELGDSALYLCASSLNLAGAGANVLTFGAGSRLTVL.

Many counts were recorded for this clonotype. The chain links TRBV6-2 or TRBV6-3 to TRBJ2-5; D is unresolved. This CDR3 is built from 17 residues. V lost 4 bases to trimming and J lost 1 base, with 19 bases between them. Germline CDR1 is MNHEY and CDR2 is SVGEGT. CDR3 in DNA: TGTGCCAGCAGTTCGCCTTTAGACTCCGCCGTCCAAGAGACCCAGTACTTC. Its translation: CASSSPLDSAVQETQYF.

This clonotype was recorded at least ten times. This sequence joins TRBV13 and TRBJ1-2; 9 bases fit TRBD1. The CDR3 runs to 16 residues. The trim removed 3 bases at V and 1 base at J, leaving 6 bases unmatched. Germline V CDR1 and CDR2: PRHDT, FYEKMQ (reference sequence). The CDR3 is CASSFEDRGDNYGYTF. As DNA, the CDR3 is TGTGCCAGCAGCTTTGAGGACAGGGGAGATAACTATGGCTACACCTTC.

This clonotype was seen many times. The chain employs TRBV11-3 and TRBJ2-5, with TRBD1 identical over 8 bases. The CDR3 consists of 13 residues. J was trimmed by 6 bases and V by 3 bases; bases with no gene match: 3. The germline CDR1 and CDR2 sequences are SGHNT and YENEEA. This chain's CDR3 is CASSFDRGQTQYF. The DNA of the CDR3 is TGTGCCAGCAGCTTTGACAGGGGCCAGACCCAGTACTTC.

The rearrangement joins TRBV29-1 to TRBJ2-5; D call uncertain. The germline V gene encodes CDR1 SQVTM and CDR2 ANQGSEA. Trimming left V 4 bases short and J 4 bases short, with 16 bases between. The CDR3 has 14 residues. CDR3: CSVGRLFSRETQYF. The CDR3 nucleotides are TGCAGCGTTGGTCGGCTCTTCTCTCGAGAGACCCAGTACTTC. Looking up the rest from reference TRBV29-1 and TRBJ2-5 gives the full variable domain: SAVISQKPSRDICQRGTSLTIQCQVDSQVTMMFWYRQQPGQSLTLIATANQGSEATYESGFVIDKFPISRPNLTFSTLTVSNMSPEDSSIYLCSVGRLFSRETQYFGPGTRLLVL.

This clonotype was recorded at least ten times. V usage is TRBV29-1 and J usage is TRBJ1-1; D may be TRBD1 (6 bases). CDR3 length equals 12 residues. The germline CDR1 and CDR2 sequences are SQVTM and ANQGSEA. V was clipped by 7 bases and J by 4 bases, with 13 bases between them. The CDR3 region is CSGQARGTEAFF. The DNA for the CDR3 is TGCAGCGGGCAGGCCAGGGGCACTGAAGCTTTCTTT.

In its sample, this clonotype was seen a few times. The rearrangement uses TRBV12-5 and TRBJ1-1; D ambiguous. Germline V lookup: CDR1 LGHNT, CDR2 FRNRAP. The CDR3 is 15 amino acids. Trimming cost V 5 bases and J 5 bases, with 18 bases left between them. CDR3 nucleotide sequence: TGTGCTAGTGGTCCTTCTAAAGGGAGTTGGACTGAAGCTTTCTTT. This sequence encodes CASGPSKGSWTEAFF.